This record covers a single TCR beta chain. Isolation per sample recovered at least 7 million PBMCs. Primers used in a second PCR of about 6 to 11 cycles were a sample-barcoded 5' primer and a J-beta primer mix. TCRdb re-analysed the 5' RACE reads in MiXCR, keeping a single row per CDR3 protein. The table has around 1.1 million distinct CDR3 sequences, under 40% seen once. These data come from a study of blood T cells in healthy people across ages. Sequences were obtained from blood. The clonotype originates from a young man in good health.

CDR3 DNA: TGCAGTGCTATTAGGGGATCCCTCCACTTT. This gives the protein CSAIRGSLHF. The rearrangement joins TRBV20-1 to TRBJ1-6; maybe TRBD1 (5 bases). V gave up 4 bases and J gave up 14 bases, with 9 bases separating them. This CDR3 has 10 amino acids. Germline loops: CDR1 DFQATT, CDR2 SNEGSKA (reference sequence).